This passage covers 9 T cell receptor beta chains from one sample sequenced in a study of T cells in Graves' hyperthyroidism and ophthalmopathy. RNA transcripts served as the template for amplifying TCR beta CDR3 regions. Carried out on the TCR CDR3, a first-round RT-PCR used the HTBI primer set. Using its own MiXCR run on the multiplex PCR reads, TCRdb lists one record per CDR3 protein. The sample has 500,000 to 600,000 distinct CDR3 sequences, around 46% seen once. Sequencing was performed on peripheral blood or thyroid tissue (not recorded which). The receptors here all came from an adult woman with Graves' disease, either hyperthyroidism or ophthalmopathy (not recorded which).

This clonotype has only a few counts. The chain is built from TRBV7-6 and TRBJ2-3; unclear D gene. This CDR3 contains 14 residues. Germline lookup yields CDR1 SGHVS and CDR2 FNYEAQ. Between the trimmed V and J ends, which lost 1 base and 2 bases, there was a span of 7 bases. The CDR3, as DNA: TGTGCCAGCAGCTTAGAGGTCTTCACAGATACGCAGTATTTT. Protein: CASSLEVFTDTQYF.

This rearrangement joins TRBV10-3 to TRBJ2-2, with TRBD1 matching 10 bases. Germline CDR1 is ENHRY and CDR2 is SYGVKD. The CDR3 is 14 residues long. Unmatched junction bases numbered 6, after V lost 9 bases and J lost 5 bases. The CDR3 DNA sequence: TGTGCCATTAGGACAGGGGGAGTTACCGGGGAGCTGTTTTTT. As protein: CAIRTGGVTGELFF.

This chain uses TRBV7-8 with TRBJ1-1; a weak D match, TRBD1 (6 bases). V lost 10 bases to trimming and J lost 7 bases, with 16 bases between them. Germline V gene lookup returns CDR1 SGHVS and CDR2 FQNEAQ. The CDR3 spans 12 residues. The CDR3 here is CATTGLWGEAFF. The CDR3 bases are TGTGCCACCACAGGGTTATGGGGTGAAGCTTTCTTT.

On this clonotype: With a much larger clone just one base away, this may be a read error. Since the CDR3 does not end with the conserved phenylalanine or tryptophan, this likely comes from a read error. The V gene is TRBV3-1, the J gene TRBJ2-5, with 11 bases aligning to TRBD2. V was clipped by 7 bases and J by 5 bases; unmatched bases: 6. Per germline, CDR1 LGHDT and CDR2 YNNKEL (reference sequence). The CDR3 length is 14 residues. DNA for the CDR3: TGTGCCAGCACCCTGACTAGCGGGAAGGAGACCCAGTACGTC. This encodes CASTLTSGKETQYV.

The V gene is TRBV2, the J gene TRBJ2-3, with TRBD2 identical over 10 bases. The V gene's germline CDR1 is SNHLY and CDR2 FYNNEI. The J segment lost 7 bases and the V segment lost 5 bases, leaving 15 bases of the junction unmatched. The CDR3 consists of 17 residues. CDR3 amino acids: CASSFSGLAVSLNTQYF. The CDR3 bases are TGTGCCAGCAGTTTCTCTGGACTAGCGGTTTCATTAAATACGCAGTATTTT.

This chain links TRBV28 with TRBJ2-5, with no clear D. Deletions cut 1 base from V and 5 bases from J, with 2 bases between. CDR3 length equals 11 residues. Germline lookup yields CDR1 MDHEN and CDR2 SYDVKM. The CDR3 here is CASSLFETQYF. CDR3 DNA sequence: TGTGCCAGCAGTTTATTCGAGACCCAGTACTTC.

This clonotype occurred many times. The chain combines TRBV25-1 with TRBJ2-7; D tentatively reads TRBD1 or TRBD2 (5 bases each). Germline V gene sequence: CDR1 MGHDK, CDR2 SYGVNS. With 8 bases removed from V and 3 bases from J, the gap between germline ends came to 8 bases. CDR3 length: 11 residues. The CDR3 coding sequence is TGTGCCAGCCAGAGGGGCTACGAGCAGTACTTC. Protein sequence: CASQRGYEQYF.

This chain connects TRBV7-9 to TRBJ1-5, with no clear D. The CDR3 spans 16 residues. The germline V gene has CDR1 SEHNR and CDR2 FQNEAQ (reference sequence). Trimming stripped 1 base from V and 0 bases from J, with 10 bases between. The CDR3 reads CASSLGPPDSNQPQHF. The CDR3 DNA reads TGTGCCAGCAGCTTAGGACCACCAGATAGCAATCAGCCCCAGCATTTT. The whole variable domain, remainder taken from reference TRBV7-9 and TRBJ1-5, is DTGVSQNPRHKITKRGQNVTFRCDPISEHNRLYWYRQTLGQGPEFLTYFQNEAQLEKSRLLSDRFSAERPKGSFSTLEIQRTEQGDSAMYLCASSLGPPDSNQPQHFGDGTRLSIL.

The genes are TRBV19 and TRBJ2-2; D not certain. The CDR3 is 13 residues long. CDR1 and CDR2 from the germline V gene are LNHDA and SQIVND (reference sequence). Trimming cost V 10 bases and J 2 bases, with 11 bases left between them. The CDR3: CAIIGRNTGELFF. DNA for the CDR3: TGTGCCATAATCGGCCGTAACACCGGGGAGCTGTTTTTT.